One T cell receptor (beta chain) is described in this entry. Its target is not known. This specimen belongs to a study of early stage breast cancer tumors. Findings and limits, study-wide: Compared with adjacent normal breast tissue, tumors showed roughly 2.5-fold greater T cell density and higher clonality.

CDR1 SNHLY and CDR2 FYNNEI come from the germline V gene. CDR3 length equals 15 residues. The V gene end was trimmed by 4 bases and the J gene end by 1 base; junction bases not matched to a gene: 2. Each sample had two DNA replicates, 0.45 to 0.65 ug blood or roughly 1.4 ug tissue. Profiled with immunoSEQ multiplex PCR; TCRdb holds only in-frame clones, not every one. This sample has 39,000 or so clones, with about two thirds found just once. The receptor comes from a person aged 45 to 59 with breast cancer. V and J are TRBV2 and TRBJ2-1; TRBD1 aligns across 9 bases. The sequenced sample consisted of blood. CDR3 DNA sequence: TGTGCCAGCAGTGGAGGACAGGGGTCCTACAATGAGCAGTTCTTC. Translated, it gives CASSGGQGSYNEQFF. The full variable domain, with the rest looked up from reference TRBV2 and TRBJ2-1, is EPEVTQTPSHQVTQMGQEVILRCVPISNHLYFYWYRQILGQKVEFLVSFYNNEISEKSEIFDDQFSVERPDGSNFTLKIRSTKLEDSAMYFCASSGGQGSYNEQFFGPGTRLTVL.